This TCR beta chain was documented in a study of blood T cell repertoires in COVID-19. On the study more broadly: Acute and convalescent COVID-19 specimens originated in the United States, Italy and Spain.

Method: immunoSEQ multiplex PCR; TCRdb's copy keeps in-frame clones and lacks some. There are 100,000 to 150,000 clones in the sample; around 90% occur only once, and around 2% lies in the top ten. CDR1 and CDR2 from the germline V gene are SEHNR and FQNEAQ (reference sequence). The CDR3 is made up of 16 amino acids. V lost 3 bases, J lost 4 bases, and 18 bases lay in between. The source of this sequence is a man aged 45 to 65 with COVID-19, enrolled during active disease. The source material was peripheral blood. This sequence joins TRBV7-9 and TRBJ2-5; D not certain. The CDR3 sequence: CASSFVLSPVRETQYF. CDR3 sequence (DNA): TGTGCCAGCAGCTTCGTCTTAAGCCCCGTGAGAGAGACCCAGTACTTC.